The T cell receptor delta chain under discussion was sequenced for a study of gamma-delta chains in newborns, infants, children. Turning to this clone: This likely traces to a read error, being one base from a far larger clone.

The CDR3 length is 22 residues. Germline V CDR1 and CDR2: TSWWSYY, QGS. V lost 4 bases, J lost 6 bases, and 39 bases lay in between. TCRdb re-processed the reads via CATT. The data contain about 2,300 delta-chain clones, 6.5% to 8% of them seen just once; the ten biggest clones take up roughly 12%. What was sequenced was blood. The sequence derives from a child who was a newborn, infant or young child, either healthy, febrile or measles-vaccinated (not recorded which). The chain recombines TRDV1 with TRDJ1; TRDD2 is a possible D gene (7 bases). This chain's CDR3 is CALGGVYFLRSSFGDPPYKLIF. In DNA form, the CDR3 reads TGTGCTCTTGGGGGCGTCTACTTCCTAAGGAGCTCGTTTGGGGATCCACCTTATAAACTCATCTTT.